Listed below are T cell receptor beta chains from one sample, sequenced in a study of T-cell reconstitution after alpha-beta-depleted transplantation in children. Using its own MiXCR run on the PCR reads, TCRdb lists one record per CDR3 protein. Of about 420,000 distinct CDR3 sequences listed, 15% to 20% are singletons. The sample here was PBMCs, mostly from graft donor cells, taken 360 days after TCRalphabeta/CD19-depleted stem cell transplant. These receptors all come from a boy less than two years old who had a stem cell transplant for Wiskott-Aldrich syndrome, so the T cells may come from the graft donor. The CDR3 runs from the conserved cysteine through the conserved F or W. The D gene is left open where the match is weak. Where a row states a size, it is once, few, many or the class of an expanded clone; other rows omit it.

D gene	V gene	clone size	J gene	CDR3 protein	CDR3 DNA
-	TRBV7-2	few	TRBJ1-5	CASSTRWGQPQHF	TGTGCCAGCAGCACCAGGTGGGGTCAGCCCCAGCATTTT
TRBD2	TRBV4-3	few	TRBJ2-1	CASSQERVGGLAYNEQFF	TGCGCCAGCAGCCAAGAAAGGGTTGGGGGACTAGCATACAATGAGCAGTTCTTC
TRBD2	TRBV20-1	-	TRBJ2-1	CSARGPAGFSYNEQFF	TGCAGTGCTAGAGGGCCAGCGGGATTCTCCTACAATGAGCAGTTCTTC
-	TRBV7-9	few	TRBJ2-1	CASSLGSGGMARDEQFF	TGTGCCAGCAGCTTAGGTAGTGGGGGGATGGCGAGGGATGAGCAGTTCTTC
-	TRBV29-1	many	TRBJ2-1	CSVEGSASYNEQFF	TGCAGCGTTGAAGGGTCAGCTTCCTACAATGAGCAGTTCTTC
TRBD1	TRBV20-1	-	TRBJ2-2	CSARNQQGAKTGELFF	TGCAGTGCTAGGAACCAACAGGGGGCAAAAACCGGGGAGCTGTTTTTT
-	TRBV12-3/TRBV12-4	-	TRBJ2-3	CASSFKFWSTDTQYF	TGTGCCAGCAGTTTTAAGTTCTGGTCCACAGATACGCAGTATTTT
-	TRBV14	-	TRBJ2-5	CPHPHGGEEETQYF	TGTCCCCATCCCCACGGGGGAGAGGAAGAGACCCAGTACTTC
-	TRBV5-6	-	TRBJ2-7	CASSLDMQSYEQYF	TGTGCCAGCAGCTTGGATATGCAAAGCTACGAGCAGTACTTC
-	TRBV11-2	few	TRBJ2-7	CASSLVVQVPYEQYF	TGTGCCAGCAGCTTAGTAGTACAGGTCCCCTACGAGCAGTACTTC
-	TRBV20-1	few	TRBJ2-7	CSATVLVGYEQYF	TGCAGTGCTACCGTTCTGGTGGGCTACGAGCAGTACTTC
-	TRBV10-3	-	TRBJ1-1	CAIRLRQDHTEAFF	TGTGCCATCAGGCTGCGACAGGACCACACTGAAGCTTTCTTT
-	TRBV10-1	-	TRBJ2-1	CASSERAGMGEQFF	TGCGCCAGCAGTGAGAGGGCAGGGATGGGTGAGCAGTTCTTC
-	TRBV3-1	-	TRBJ2-7	CASSQVRGGTGEQYF	TGTGCCAGCAGCCAAGTGAGGGGGGGGACTGGGGAGCAGTACTTC
TRBD1	TRBV15	-	TRBJ2-6	CATSARTGSNSGANVLTF	TGTGCCACCAGCGCTCGGACAGGCTCAAACTCTGGGGCCAACGTCCTGACTTTC
-	TRBV15	-	TRBJ2-7	CATSRAPNPFEQYF	TGTGCCACCAGCAGAGCCCCGAACCCATTCGAGCAGTACTTC
-	TRBV10-2	many	TRBJ1-1	CASSELQRRTEAFF	TGCGCCAGCAGTGAGTTGCAAAGGCGGACTGAAGCTTTCTTT
-	TRBV12-3/TRBV12-4	-	TRBJ2-7	CASTTSSPRVEQYF	TGTGCCAGCACCACGTCAAGCCCCAGGGTCGAGCAGTACTTC
-	TRBV13	-	TRBJ1-3	CASSLQGTDGNTIYF	TGTGCCAGCAGCCTCCAGGGGACTGATGGAAACACCATATATTTT
-	TRBV10-3	-	TRBJ2-3	CAISESRGSYTDTQYF	TGTGCCATCAGTGAGTCGAGGGGAAGCTACACAGATACGCAGTATTTT
-	TRBV5-1	few	TRBJ2-1	CASSSRPVNEQFF	TGCGCCAGCAGTTCCCGACCTGTTAATGAGCAGTTCTTC
TRBD2	TRBV29-1	few	TRBJ2-1	CSVDGGAVNEQFF	TGCAGCGTTGACGGGGGGGCCGTCAATGAGCAGTTCTTC
TRBD1	TRBV7-8	-	TRBJ1-1	CASSPQGTPNTEAFF	TGTGCCAGCAGCCCACAGGGGACCCCGAACACTGAAGCTTTCTTT
TRBD2	TRBV4-3	-	TRBJ2-1	CASSHRLADIANEQFF	TGCGCCAGCAGCCACCGACTAGCGGACATAGCCAATGAGCAGTTCTTC
TRBD2	TRBV6-2/TRBV6-3	-	TRBJ2-7	CASSHGGAPGF	TGTGCCAGCAGTCACGGGGGGGCCCCGGGGTTC
TRBD1	TRBV7-8	few	TRBJ2-7	CASSFRDRDYEQYF	TGTGCCAGCAGCTTCCGGGACAGGGACTACGAGCAGTACTTC
-	TRBV5-1	few	TRBJ2-5	CASTSGETQYF	TGCGCCAGCACCTCCGGGGAGACCCAGTACTTC
TRBD1	TRBV5-1	few	TRBJ2-5	CASSMGTAPETQYF	TGCGCCAGCAGCATGGGGACAGCCCCAGAGACCCAGTACTTC
-	TRBV4-3	-	TRBJ2-1	CASSQDILAGNEQFF	TGCGCCAGCAGCCAAGATATCCTGGCAGGGAATGAGCAGTTCTTC
-	TRBV7-7	many	TRBJ2-2	CASSPVRLYAGELFF	TGTGCCAGCAGCCCCGTCCGGCTCTACGCCGGGGAGCTGTTTTTT
-	TRBV12-3/TRBV12-4	few	TRBJ2-2	CASSPPYSDTGELFF	TGTGCCAGCAGCCCCCCCTATTCAGACACCGGGGAGCTGTTTTTT
-	TRBV10-3	-	TRBJ1-2	CAISSGTDYGYTF	TGTGCCATCAGTAGCGGGACGGACTATGGCTACACCTTC
-	TRBV12-3/TRBV12-4	few	TRBJ1-2	CASSLGGGSYGYTF	TGTGCCAGCAGTTTAGGGGGGGGCTCCTATGGCTACACCTTC
-	TRBV27	-	TRBJ1-4	CASSLMGRLNEKLFF	TGTGCTAGCAGTTTAATGGGCAGGCTTAATGAAAAACTGTTTTTT
TRBD1	TRBV20-1	-	TRBJ2-5	CSATLGTGIEETQYF	TGCAGTGCTACCCTCGGGACAGGAATAGAGGAGACCCAGTACTTC
-	TRBV7-9	-	TRBJ2-5	CASSRGGWRNETQYF	TGTGCCAGCAGCAGGGGAGGATGGCGAAACGAGACCCAGTACTTC
-	TRBV2	few	TRBJ2-7	CASSGPLQKYEQYF	TGTGCCAGCAGTGGGCCCCTCCAAAAGTACGAGCAGTACTTC
-	TRBV27	few	TRBJ2-7	CASILGAKQYF	TGTGCCAGCATCTTGGGGGCGAAACAGTACTTC
TRBD2	TRBV2	few	TRBJ2-1	CASSVETLAGGPRVQNEQFF	TGTGCCAGCAGTGTAGAGACACTAGCGGGAGGGCCAAGGGTACAGAATGAGCAGTTCTTC
TRBD2	TRBV7-8	many	TRBJ2-6	CASSLRLAGGSSGANVLTF	TGTGCCAGCAGCTTACGACTAGCGGGAGGGTCCTCTGGGGCCAACGTCCTGACTTTC
TRBD2	TRBV5-1	few	TRBJ2-3	CASSSKRAGGTDTQYF	TGCGCCAGCAGCTCGAAACGAGCGGGGGGAACAGATACGCAGTATTTT
TRBD2	TRBV4-3	-	TRBJ2-5	CASSQELAGDSQETQYF	TGCGCCAGCAGCCAAGAATTGGCGGGAGACTCTCAAGAGACCCAGTACTTC
-	TRBV7-9	-	TRBJ2-3	CASSFRMGGHGADTQYF	TGTGCCAGCAGCTTCCGGATGGGGGGTCATGGGGCAGATACGCAGTATTTT
-	TRBV2	few	TRBJ1-2	CASNGGGYTF	TGTGCCAGCAACGGGGGTGGCTACACCTTC
TRBD1	TRBV24-1	-	TRBJ2-5	CATSDPGTGPFQYF	TGTGCCACCAGTGATCCCGGGACAGGGCCCTTCCAGTACTTC
-	TRBV11-2	few	TRBJ2-1	CASSLDTTALKSNEQFF	TGTGCCAGCAGCTTAGATACGACCGCCTTGAAGAGCAATGAGCAGTTCTTC